The entry below gives a single T cell receptor (beta chain) sequence along with its context. Its antigen is unidentified. Other DNA sequences in the same sample also yield this CDR3. The data were obtained in a study of Ad26.COV2.S vaccination and SARS-CoV-2 variants. Overall study context: Recipients of Ad26.COV2.S got it intramuscularly, once or twice 56 days apart.

Assay: immunoSEQ multiplex PCR; the TCRdb copy retains only in-frame clones and omits some. The table includes some 340,000 clones, 86% detected once. Study-level results: There was a possibility that the TCR breadth and depth analyses underestimated total T cell responses.

Treatment indicated: roughly 20 received Ad26.COV2.S at low or high dose, single or two shots; about 5 received placebo; per-sample allocation not given. Material that was analyzed had been drawn on day 63 after the first vaccine or placebo injection. This CDR3 is 15 amino acids long. From germline, CDR1 is KGHSH and CDR2 LQKENI. Trimming shortened V by 3 bases and J by 3 bases, and 14 bases separated the two germline ends. Sequenced material: peripheral blood, taken in a trial of Ad26.COV2.S vaccine versus placebo. This clonotype was sampled from a person aged 18 to 59 who received the Ad26.COV2.S COVID-19 vaccine or a placebo. This rearrangement joins TRBV18 to TRBJ2-5; a possible D gene is TRBD2 (6 bases). For the CDR3, the DNA is TGTGCCAGCTCACCTGGGTTGCGGGGCGAAGAGACCCAGTACTTC. It is translated as CASSPGLRGEETQYF.